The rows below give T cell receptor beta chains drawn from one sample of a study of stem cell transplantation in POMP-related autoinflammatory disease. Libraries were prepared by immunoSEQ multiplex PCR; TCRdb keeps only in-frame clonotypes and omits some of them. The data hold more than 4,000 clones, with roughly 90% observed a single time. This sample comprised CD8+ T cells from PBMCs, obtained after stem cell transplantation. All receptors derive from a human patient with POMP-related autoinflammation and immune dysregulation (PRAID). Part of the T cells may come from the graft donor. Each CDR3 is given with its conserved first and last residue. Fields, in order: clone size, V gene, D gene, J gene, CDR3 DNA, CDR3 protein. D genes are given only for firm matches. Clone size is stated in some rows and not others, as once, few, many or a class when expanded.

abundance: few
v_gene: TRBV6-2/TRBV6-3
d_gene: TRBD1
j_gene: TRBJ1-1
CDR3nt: TGTGCCAGCAGTTACTTACCCAATGCCGGGACAGGGACTGAAGCTTTCTTT
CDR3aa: CASSYLPNAGTGTEAFF

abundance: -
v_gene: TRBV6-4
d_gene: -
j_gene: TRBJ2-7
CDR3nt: TGTGTCCCCCTTTACGAGCAGTACTTC
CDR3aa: CVPLYEQYF

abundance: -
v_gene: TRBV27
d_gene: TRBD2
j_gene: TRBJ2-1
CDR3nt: TGTGCCAGCAGTAAACTTACCCGGACTAGCGGGACGTACAATGAGCAGTTCTTC
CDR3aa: CASSKLTRTSGTYNEQFF

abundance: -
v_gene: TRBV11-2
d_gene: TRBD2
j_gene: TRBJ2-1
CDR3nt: TGTGCCAGCAGCTTTTCCCCGGGACTAGCGGGAGGGAATGAGCAGTTCTTC
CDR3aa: CASSFSPGLAGGNEQFF

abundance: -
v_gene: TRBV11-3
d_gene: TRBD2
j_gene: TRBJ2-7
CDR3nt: TGTGCCAGCAGCCGCGTCTCCCCAGCGGGATCCTACGAGCAGTACTTC
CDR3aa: CASSRVSPAGSYEQYF

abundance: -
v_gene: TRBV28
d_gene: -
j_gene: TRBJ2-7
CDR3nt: TGTGCCAGCAGTTCCGGTTACGAGCAGTACTTC
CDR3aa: CASSSGYEQYF

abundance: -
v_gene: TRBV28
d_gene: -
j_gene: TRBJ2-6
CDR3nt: TGTGCCAGCAGTGACAGCTCTGGGGCCAACGTCCTGACTTTC
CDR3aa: CASSDSSGANVLTF

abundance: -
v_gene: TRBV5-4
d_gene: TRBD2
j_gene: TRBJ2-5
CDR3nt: TGTGCCAGCAGCTTGGGTAGCGGGATGGGAGAGACCCAGTACTTC
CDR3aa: CASSLGSGMGETQYF

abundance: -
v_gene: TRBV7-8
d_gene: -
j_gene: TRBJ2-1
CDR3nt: TGTGCCAGCAGCTTAGGTGGCAGCCACAATGAGCAGTTCTTC
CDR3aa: CASSLGGSHNEQFF

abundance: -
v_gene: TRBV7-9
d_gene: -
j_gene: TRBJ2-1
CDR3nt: TGTGCCAGCAGCTTAGTACTGGACAATGAGCAGTTCTTC
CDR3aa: CASSLVLDNEQFF

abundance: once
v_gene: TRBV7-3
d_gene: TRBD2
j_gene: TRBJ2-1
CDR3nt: TGTGCCAGCAGCCCGAAACCGGGACTAGCGGGAGGAGCGGTCTACAATGAGCAGTTCTTC
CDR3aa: CASSPKPGLAGGAVYNEQFF

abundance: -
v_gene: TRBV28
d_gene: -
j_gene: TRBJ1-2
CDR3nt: TGTGCCAGCAGTCAGACTTCTAACTATGGCTACACCTTC
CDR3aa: CASSQTSNYGYTF

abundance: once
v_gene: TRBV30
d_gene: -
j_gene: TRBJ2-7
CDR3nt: TGTGCCTGGAGTGATGGGCAGGCGGGCCACGAGCAGTACTTC
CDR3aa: CAWSDGQAGHEQYF

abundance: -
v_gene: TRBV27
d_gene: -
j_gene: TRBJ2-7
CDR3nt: TGTGCCAGCAGTTGGGTCAGGGGAGCCTACGAGCAGTACTTC
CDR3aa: CASSWVRGAYEQYF

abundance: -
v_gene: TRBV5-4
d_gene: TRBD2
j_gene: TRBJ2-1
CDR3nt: TGTGCCAGCAGCTTGGGACTAGCGGGAGGGAATGAGCAGTTCTTC
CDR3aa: CASSLGLAGGNEQFF

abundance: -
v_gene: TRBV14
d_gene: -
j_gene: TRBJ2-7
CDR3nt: TGTGCCAGCAGCCAACGGCTCTACGAGCAGTACTTC
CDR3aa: CASSQRLYEQYF

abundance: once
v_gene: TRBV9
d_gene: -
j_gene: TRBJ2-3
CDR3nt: TGTGCCAGCAGCGTAGAGGGGGACAGCACAGATACGCAGTATTTT
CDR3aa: CASSVEGDSTDTQYF

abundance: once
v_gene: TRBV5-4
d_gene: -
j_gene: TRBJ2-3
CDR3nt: TGTGCCACCCCACCCCATTCGGATACGCAGTATTTT
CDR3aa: CATPPHSDTQYF

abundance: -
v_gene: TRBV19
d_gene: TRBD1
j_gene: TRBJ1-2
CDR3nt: TGTGCCGTGATCGACAGGGGCTATGGCTACACCTTC
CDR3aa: CAVIDRGYGYTF

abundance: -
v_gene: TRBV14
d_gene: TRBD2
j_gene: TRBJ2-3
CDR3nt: TGTGCCAGCAGCCAAGATACAGTACTAGCGGGGGGCACAGATACGCAGTATTTT
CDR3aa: CASSQDTVLAGGTDTQYF

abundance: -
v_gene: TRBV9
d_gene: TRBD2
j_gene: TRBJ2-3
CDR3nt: TGTGCCAGCAGCGTAGCCCCCAGCGGGAGGTTGACAGATACGCAGTATTTT
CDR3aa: CASSVAPSGRLTDTQYF

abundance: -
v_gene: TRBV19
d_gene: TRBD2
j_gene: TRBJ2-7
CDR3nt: TGTGCCAGTAGTCCCCTCGCGCCAGCGGGAGCGGGGGAGCAGTACTTC
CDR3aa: CASSPLAPAGAGEQYF

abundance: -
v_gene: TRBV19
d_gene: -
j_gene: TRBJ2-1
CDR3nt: TGTGCCAGTAAGCAGGACTTGGGGTCCTACAATGAGCAGTTCTTC
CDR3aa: CASKQDLGSYNEQFF

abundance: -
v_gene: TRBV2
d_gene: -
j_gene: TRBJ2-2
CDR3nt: TGTGCCAGCAGAGAGGGACACAACACCGGGGAGCTGTTTTTT
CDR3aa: CASREGHNTGELFF

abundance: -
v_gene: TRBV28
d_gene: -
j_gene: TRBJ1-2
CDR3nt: TGTGCCAGCAGGAAACCGACGGCCACTAACTATGGCTACACCTTC
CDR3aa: CASRKPTATNYGYTF

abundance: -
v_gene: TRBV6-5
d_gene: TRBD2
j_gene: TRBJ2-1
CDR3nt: TGTGCCAGCAGGACTAGCGGGAGCGTTACTGAGCAGTTCTTC
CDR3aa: CASRTSGSVTEQFF

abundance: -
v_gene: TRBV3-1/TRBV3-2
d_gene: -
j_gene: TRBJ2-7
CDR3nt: TGTGCCAGCAGCCAAGATCAAGCAGGGGTCTACGAGCAGTACTTC
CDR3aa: CASSQDQAGVYEQYF

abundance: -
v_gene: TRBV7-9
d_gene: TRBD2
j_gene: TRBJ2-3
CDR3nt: TGTGCCAGCAGCCTTTTCGGGACTAGCGTCCCAGATACGCAGTATTTT
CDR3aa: CASSLFGTSVPDTQYF

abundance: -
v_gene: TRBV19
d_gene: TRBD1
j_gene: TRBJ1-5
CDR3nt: TGTGCCAGTAGTATACCGGACAGGGGACGCAATCAGCCCCAGCATTTT
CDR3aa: CASSIPDRGRNQPQHF

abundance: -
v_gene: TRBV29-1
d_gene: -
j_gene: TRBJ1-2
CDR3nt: TGCAGCGTTGAAGATCTTTTGTCGAGCTATGGCTACACCTTC
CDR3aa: CSVEDLLSSYGYTF

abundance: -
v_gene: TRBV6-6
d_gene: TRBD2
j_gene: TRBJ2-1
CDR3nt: TGTGCCAGCAGAACCCTACTAGCGGGAGAGGACAATGAGCAGTTCTTC
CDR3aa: CASRTLLAGEDNEQFF

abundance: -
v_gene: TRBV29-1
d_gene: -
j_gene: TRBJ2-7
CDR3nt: TGCAGCGTTAGGTGCAGGGTGGGATGCTACGAGCAGTACTTC
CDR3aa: CSVRCRVGCYEQYF

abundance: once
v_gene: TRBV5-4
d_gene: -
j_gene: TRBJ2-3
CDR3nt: TGTGCCAGCAGTTTCGTTGTTGGACTACAACCGCCCCCCACAGATACGCAGTATTTT
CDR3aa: CASSFVVGLQPPPTDTQYF

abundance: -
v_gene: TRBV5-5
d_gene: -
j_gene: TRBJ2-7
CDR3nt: TGTGCCAGCAGCTTGCAGGGACTGGGCTCCTACGAGCAGTACTTC
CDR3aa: CASSLQGLGSYEQYF

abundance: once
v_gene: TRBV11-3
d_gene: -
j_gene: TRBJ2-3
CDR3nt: TGTGCCAGCAGCTCGCGGGACATGCCCCATACGCAGTATTTT
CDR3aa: CASSSRDMPHTQYF

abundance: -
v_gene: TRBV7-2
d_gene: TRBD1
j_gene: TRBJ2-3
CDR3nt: TGTGCCAGCAGCGTCTGGACAGGGGTAAGCACAGATACGCAGTATTTT
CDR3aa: CASSVWTGVSTDTQYF

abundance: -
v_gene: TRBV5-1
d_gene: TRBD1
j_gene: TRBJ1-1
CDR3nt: TGCGCCAGCAGCGGGGGACAGGCCTATGAAGCTTTCTTT
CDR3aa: CASSGGQAYEAFF

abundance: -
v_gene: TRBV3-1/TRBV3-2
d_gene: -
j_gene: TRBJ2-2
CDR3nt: TGTGCCAGCAGCCAAGATGACGGGAGTGGGACCGGGGAGCTGTTTTTT
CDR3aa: CASSQDDGSGTGELFF

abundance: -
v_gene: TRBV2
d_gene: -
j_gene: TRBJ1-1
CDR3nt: TGTGCCAGCAGTGACAACGTTAACACTGAAGCTTTCTTT
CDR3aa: CASSDNVNTEAFF